Listed here are 19 T cell receptor beta chains from one sample, sequenced in a study of T cells after yellow fever vaccination. MiXCR, run by TCRdb on the 5' RACE reads, gives a single entry per CDR3 protein. The sample comprises around 300,000 distinct CDR3 sequences, 3.5% to 5% of which are singletons, and roughly a fifth rests with the top ten. The material sequenced was PBMCs, taken 15 days after the yellow fever booster vaccination. The receptors shown here come from a man younger than 35 who received the YFV17D yellow fever vaccine.

There are a few counts of this clonotype. The CDR3 bases are TGCGCCAGCAGCCCCCGTGGGGCAGGCCCCTTCTACGAGCAGTACTTC. Protein: CASSPRGAGPFYEQYF. V and J are TRBV4-1 and TRBJ2-7; a weak D match, TRBD1 (5 bases). CDR1 and CDR2 from the germline V gene are MGHRA and YSYEKL. Trimming pared 4 bases from V and 3 bases from J, leaving 19 bases between. The CDR3 extends over 16 amino acids.

This clonotype was seen at least ten times. This chain joins TRBV25-1 and TRBJ2-6; D uncertain. The germline V gene encodes CDR1 MGHDK and CDR2 SYGVNS. V lost 5 bases and J lost 0, with 11 bases in between. The CDR3 has 16 amino acids. CDR3 region: CASSSGHSSGANVLTF. CDR3 nucleotides: TGTGCCAGCAGTTCCGGCCATAGCTCTGGGGCCAACGTCCTGACTTTC.

A few counts support this clonotype. V is TRBV25-1 and J is TRBJ2-7, with D tentatively TRBD1 (6 bases). The CDR3 sequence is 13 residues long. Germline lookup yields CDR1 MGHDK and CDR2 SYGVNS. The V end was cut by 7 bases, the J end by 6 bases, with 16 bases between. Here the CDR3 reads CASIGQGGSEQYF. The DNA for the CDR3 is TGTGCCAGCATAGGACAAGGGGGTAGCGAGCAGTACTTC.

In this sample, this clonotype turned up many times. This sequence joins TRBV2 and TRBJ2-7; no clear D gene. The germline V and J ends were trimmed by 2 bases and 3 bases, with 14 bases remaining between them. Germline V lookup: CDR1 SNHLY, CDR2 FYNNEI. The CDR3 is 15 amino acids. The CDR3 DNA reads TGTGCCAGCAGTGAATCCCAGGTCACTTTCTACGAGCAGTACTTC. Its translation: CASSESQVTFYEQYF.

V usage is TRBV6-5 and J usage is TRBJ2-1; D uncertain. Per the germline V gene, CDR1 is MNHEY and CDR2 is SVGAGI. CDR3 length: 14 amino acids. V was shortened by 0 bases and J by 7 bases, with 10 bases between the two germline ends. CDR3 sequence: CASSYSINWNEQFF. The DNA for the CDR3 is TGTGCCAGCAGTTACTCGATTAATTGGAATGAGCAGTTCTTC.

At least ten counts were recorded for this clonotype. V and J are TRBV12-3 or TRBV12-4 and TRBJ2-1, with 7 bases fitting TRBD2. J was trimmed by 2 bases and V by 4 bases; bases with no gene match: 8. This CDR3 spans 16 amino acids. CDR3 sequence (DNA): TGTGCCAGCAGTTCCCTTTCGCGGGGGACCTACAATGAGCAGTTCTTC. As protein: CASSSLSRGTYNEQFF.

This clonotype came up many times. The rearrangement links TRBV12-3 or TRBV12-4 to TRBJ2-1; 8 bases align to TRBD2. This CDR3 region has 13 residues. V lost 10 bases to trimming and J lost 0 bases; unmatched junction nucleotides: 2. The CDR3 coding sequence is TGTGCCACCGCGGGGGGCTCCTACAATGAGCAGTTCTTC. This sequence encodes CATAGGSYNEQFF.

The V gene is TRBV5-5, the J gene TRBJ2-6; D gene unclear. CDR3 length equals 16 residues. The V gene lost 2 bases and the J gene lost 3 bases, with 12 bases spanning the gap. The V gene's germline CDR1 is SGHKS and CDR2 YYEKEE (reference sequence). The CDR3 loop reads CASSLLGSGGANVLTF. The CDR3 nucleotides read TGTGCCAGCAGCTTATTAGGGTCCGGTGGGGCCAACGTCCTGACTTTC.

This clonotype was seen at least ten times. This chain joins TRBV5-5 and TRBJ1-1, with D uncertain. V was trimmed by 3 bases and J by 0 bases, leaving 12 bases between them. The CDR3 is 15 residues long. In germline, CDR1 is SGHKS, CDR2 YYEKEE (reference sequence). The CDR3, as DNA: TGTGCCAGCAGCTCGTTACAGATTATGAACACTGAAGCTTTCTTT. Amino acids: CASSSLQIMNTEAFF. Variable domain in full (rest from reference TRBV5-5 and TRBJ1-1): DAGVTQSPTHLIKTRGQQVTLRCSPISGHKSVSWYQQVLGQGPQFIFQYYEKEERGRGNFPDRFSARQFPNYSSELNVNALLLGDSALYLCASSSLQIMNTEAFFGQGTRLTVV.

Only a few counts were recorded for this clonotype. The chain has TRBV12-3 or TRBV12-4 and TRBJ1-1; 9 bases align to TRBD1. This CDR3 contains 15 residues. Unmatched junction bases numbered 12, after V lost 5 bases and J lost 8 bases. The CDR3 sequence: CASSVTGTGQVEAFF. The CDR3 bases are TGTGCCAGCAGTGTTACCGGGACAGGGCAAGTCGAAGCTTTCTTT.

In its sample, this clonotype was seen many times. The junction departs from the called germline gene at one end, perhaps through a read error. The genes are TRBV5-4 and TRBJ2-2; TRBD2 aligns across 7 bases. Germline CDR1 and CDR2: SGHNT and YYREEE (reference sequence). The CDR3 is made up of 15 amino acids. The CDR3 region has the DNA TGTGCCAGCAGGTTGGGAGGGGCTGACACCGGGGAGCTGTTTTTT. It codes for CASRLGGADTGELFF.

The chain carries TRBV5-4 and TRBJ2-2; TRBD1 agrees at 7 bases. The CDR3 has 13 residues. CDR1 is SGHNT, CDR2 YYREEE, per germline (reference sequence). Losses at the gene ends were 7 bases for V and 0 bases for J; bases not matched to a gene: 0. The CDR3 region is CASGTANTGELFF. DNA for the CDR3: TGTGCCAGCGGGACAGCGAACACCGGGGAGCTGTTTTTT.

This chain joins TRBV24-1 and TRBJ2-5, with 9 positions matching TRBD1. CDR3 size: 15 residues. CDR1 KGHDR and CDR2 SFDVKD come from the germline V gene. With V trimmed by 5 bases and J by 5 bases, 8 bases remained unmatched. The CDR3 bases are TGTGCCACCAGTGGTCGACAGGGGGTCCGGGAGACCCAGTACTTC. Translating it yields CATSGRQGVRETQYF.

This clonotype occurred many times. The V call is TRBV6-6, the J call TRBJ1-5, with D possibly being TRBD1 (5 bases). Germline CDR1 reads MNHNY; CDR2 reads SVGAGI (reference sequence). V gave up 2 bases and J gave up 0 bases, with 14 bases separating them. This CDR3 has 17 residues. CDR3 in amino acids: CASSYEAGKYSNQPQHF. DNA for the CDR3: TGTGCCAGCAGTTACGAGGCAGGGAAGTATAGCAATCAGCCCCAGCATTTT.

The gene calls are TRBV18 and TRBJ2-1; 15 nucleotides align to TRBD2. CDR3 size: 15 residues. V lost 5 bases, J lost 9 bases, and 5 bases stayed unmatched. Germline V gives CDR1 KGHSH, CDR2 LQKENI. This CDR3 is CASSYGLAGGFEQFF. For the CDR3, the DNA is TGTGCCAGCTCATACGGACTAGCGGGGGGGTTTGAGCAGTTCTTC.

This clonotype was seen ten or more times. This chain links TRBV3-1 with TRBJ2-1, with unresolved D. Trimming removed 4 bases at V and 6 bases at J, with 7 bases between. CDR1 is LGHDT, CDR2 YNNKEL, per germline (reference sequence). The CDR3 is 12 amino acids. CDR3 sequence (DNA): TGTGCCAGCAGCCCCCCGAGCAATGAGCAGTTCTTC. Translating it yields CASSPPSNEQFF.

This clonotype was counted between two and nine times. This chain connects TRBV7-9 to TRBJ1-2; 7 nucleotides agree with TRBD1. This CDR3 has 13 residues. Germline-derived CDR1 and CDR2 are SEHNR and FQNEAQ (reference sequence). The V segment lost 3 bases and the J segment 8 bases; nucleotides outside the gene matches: 6. CDR3 loop: CASSFTGTEGYTF. CDR3 DNA: TGTGCCAGCAGCTTCACAGGGACAGAAGGCTACACCTTC.

The chain uses TRBV7-3 and TRBJ2-1; TRBD1 or TRBD2 may be the D gene (5 bases each). Trimming took 0 bases from V and 4 from J, leaving 16 bases between them. The germline gives CDR1 SGHTA, CDR2 FQGTGA. CDR3 length: 17 residues. CDR3 in DNA: TGTGCCAGCAGCTTAACGTTTTTCCGGGACGGTTACAATGAGCAGTTCTTC. It encodes CASSLTFFRDGYNEQFF.

This clonotype has at least ten counts. The chain recombines TRBV7-3 with TRBJ2-7; TRBD1 is a possible D gene (6 bases). V shed 5 bases and J shed 7 bases, with 15 bases lying between them. The CDR3 sequence is 13 residues long. The germline V gene encodes CDR1 SGHTA and CDR2 FQGTGA. CDR3 nucleotides: TGTGCCAGCAGCCCTACCCCAGGGGTAGAGCAGTACGTC. This encodes CASSPTPGVEQYV.